Presented here are 25 T cell receptor beta chains from one specimen sequenced in a study of tumor-infiltrating lymphocytes in primary liver carcinoma. Joint extraction of RNA and DNA used 20-30 mg of bulk tissue that was unsorted. With 500 ng total RNA as template and a constant-region primer, TCR beta cDNA was made. Investigators got TCR beta libraries out of three nested multiplex PCR rounds, done with slightly modified ARM-PCR. Both of the initial two PCR rounds ran for roughly 11 cycles and employed TRBV1-TRBV30 forward primers alongside a C-beta reverse primer. TCRdb re-called the multiplex PCR reads through MiXCR, storing one row per CDR3 protein. The sample shows 75,000 to 90,000 distinct CDR3 sequences, over 60% of them seen only once. The sequenced sample was liver tumor tissue from sampling region 1. Noted subset: tumor region T1, superior pole. The source is a man aged 40-50 years with primary liver carcinoma and hepatitis B virus infection.

This clonotype was observed many times. The V and J genes are TRBV7-8 and TRBJ2-2, with D perhaps matching TRBD2 (5 bases). Germline CDR1 is SGHVS and CDR2 is FQNEAQ. Trimming cost V 1 base and J 4 bases, with 13 bases left between them. The CDR3 runs 16 residues. CDR3 amino acids: CASSLGRGVSTGELFF. The CDR3 DNA follows: TGTGCCAGCAGCTTAGGACGGGGAGTGAGCACCGGGGAGCTGTTTTTT.

This clonotype was found once. The chain recombines TRBV10-1 with TRBJ2-1, with D uncertain. Trimming left V 6 bases short and J 15 bases short, with 24 bases between. The CDR3 sequence is 14 residues long. Germline CDR1 WNHNN, CDR2 SYGVQD (reference sequence). The CDR3 DNA follows: TGCGCCAGCAGCAACAGAAGCTCCTACAATGTGCTGTTCTTC. It is translated as CASSNRSSYNVLFF.

The chain links TRBV4-1 to TRBJ2-1; 11 nucleotides agree with TRBD2. CDR1 and CDR2 from the germline V gene are MGHRA and YSYEKL. The V gene end was trimmed by 8 bases and the J gene end by 5 bases; junction bases not matched to a gene: 8. This CDR3 spans 15 amino acids. CDR3 sequence (DNA): TGCGCCAGCCAATCCGGGACTAGCGGTGACAATGAGCAGTTCTTC. Protein product: CASQSGTSGDNEQFF.

This clonotype was seen a few times. One base away lies a much larger clone, so this may be a sequencing read error. The V and J genes are TRBV7-9 and TRBJ1-3, with a possible D match to TRBD1 (5 bases). Looked up from germline, CDR1 is SEHNR and CDR2 is FQNEAQ (reference sequence). This CDR3 comprises 15 residues. Trimming took 0 bases from V and 8 from J, leaving 14 bases between them. The CDR3 DNA reads TGTGCCAGCAGCTTAGCGCTGGCAGACAGACACACCATATATTTT. Protein product: CASSLALADRHTIYF.

About this clonotype itself: One end of the junction fails to match germline, which may point to a read error. The chain is built from TRBV4-2 and TRBJ2-7, with 12 nucleotides matching TRBD2. Germline V gene lookup returns CDR1 LGHNA and CDR2 YNFKEQ. The CDR3 loop spans 16 amino acids. CDR3 sequence reads: CANSQDPTSGSYEQYF. CDR3 bases: TGTGCCAACAGCCAAGATCCGACTAGCGGGAGCTATGAGCAGTACTTC.

Of note for this clonotype: The conserved phenylalanine or tryptophan normally closing the CDR3 is absent here, so this likely arose from a read error. CDR3 residues: CGSSLSRGIGANVLTL. As DNA, the CDR3 is TGTGGCAGCAGCTTATCGCGGGGAATAGGGGCCAACGTCCTGACTCTC. The chain links TRBV11-2 to TRBJ2-6, with D possibly TRBD2 on 6 matching bases. Looked up from germline, CDR1 is SGHAT and CDR2 is FQNNGV. The CDR3 sequence is 16 residues long.

In regard to this clonotype: An end of the junction differs from the germline gene, which may be a read error. The chain is built from TRBV11-2 and TRBJ2-7; D gene ambiguous. The germline V gene has CDR1 SGHAT and CDR2 FQNNGV. The CDR3 is 14 residues long. CDR3 sequence reads: CASSLIDGAYDQCF. The CDR3 region has the DNA TGTGCCAGCAGCTTAATCGACGGAGCCTACGATCAGTGCTTC.

On this clonotype: The CDR3 end shows no conserved phenylalanine or tryptophan, and so a read error is likely. The DNA is omitted, as the CDR3 cannot be located on it reliably, and the CDR3 follows TCRdb's listing. The J gene is TRBJ1-6, the V gene TRBV4-1. The CDR3 length is 15 residues, termini included. From germline, CDR1 is MGHRA and CDR2 YSYEKL. CDR3: CASSQVSLGNSPLRL.

This clonotype was found once. The J gene is TRBJ2-1, the V gene TRBV20-1; D unclear. Germline CDR1 is DFQATT and CDR2 is SNEGSKA (reference sequence). The V and J ends lost 3 bases and 8 bases respectively, with 14 bases between them. The CDR3 covers 13 residues. The CDR3: CSARDVNEDEQFF. CDR3 in DNA: TGCAGTGCTAGGGATGTGAATGAAGATGAGCAGTTCTTC.

Comment on this clonotype: A read error may explain this, as a much larger clone is one base away. Here the CDR3 DNA reads TGTGCCAGCATTGCTGCGGGAGTCCAAGAGACCCAGCACTTC. Amino acid sequence: CASIAAGVQETQHF. The V and J genes are TRBV28 and TRBJ2-5; the match to TRBD2 covers 7 bases. CDR3 length: 14 amino acids. The germline gives CDR1 MDHEN, CDR2 SYDVKM.

A remark on this clonotype: One end of the junction does not line up with germline, which may come from a read error. The rearrangement links TRBV4-1 to TRBJ2-5; D possibly matches TRBD1 or TRBD2 (5 bases each). Looked up from germline, CDR1 is MGHRA and CDR2 is YSYEKL. This CDR3 comprises 15 residues. The CDR3 DNA reads TGCGCCAGCAGCCAAGAATTAGTTAGGGGAGAGGCCCAGTACTTC. Translating gives CASSQELVRGEAQYF.

This clonotype was seen once. One end of the junction fails to match germline, which may point to a read error. J is TRBJ2-5 and V is TRBV4-1; a weak D match, TRBD1 (5 bases). Looked up from germline, CDR1 is MGHRA and CDR2 is YSYEKL. CDR3 size: 15 residues. Here the CDR3 DNA reads TGCGCCAGCGGCCAAGCGATTTCTAATAGGGGGACCCAGTACTTC. Residues: CASGQAISNRGTQYF.

On this clonotype: An end of the junction does not agree with germline; a read error may underlie this. This chain links TRBV11-2 with TRBJ2-1, with TRBD2 as a possible D gene (6 bases). CDR3 length: 16 residues. CDR1 and CDR2 from the germline V gene are SGHAT and FQNNGV. CDR3 coding DNA: TGTGCCGGCAGATCCCGGGACTCGGCCCACCAAGAGACCAAGTTCTTC. Its protein is CAGRSRDSAHQETKFF. The whole variable domain, filled in from reference TRBV11-2 and TRBJ2-1, reads EAGVAQSPRYKIIEKRQSVAFWCNPISGHATLYWYQQILGQGPKLLIQFQNNGVVDDSQLPKDRFSAERLKGVDSTLKIQPAKLEDSAVYLCAGRSRDSAHQETKFFGPGTRLTVL.

About this clonotype: The junction shows a germline mismatch at one end, possibly a read error. V usage is TRBV6-5 and J usage is TRBJ1-1; D not resolved. The CDR3 is 16 residues long. From germline, CDR1 is MNHEY and CDR2 SVGAGI. The CDR3 is CASSYSTGVGNTESFF. The CDR3 coding sequence is TGTGCCAGCAGTTACTCGACTGGGGTAGGGAACACTGAATCTTTCTTT.

A note on this clonotype: The junction does not match germline at one end; this may be a read error. V and J are TRBV20-1 and TRBJ2-1; D remains unclear. CDR3 length: 12 amino acids. Germline V lookup: CDR1 DFQATT, CDR2 SNEGSKA (reference sequence). CDR3 residues: CSARVDVDERFF. The DNA of the CDR3 is TGCAGTGCTAGAGTAGATGTGGATGAGCGGTTCTTC.

This clonotype was detected many times. The CDR3 sequence is CASSFQLGASDEQYF. The CDR3 nucleotides read TGTGCCAGCAGTTTCCAGCTAGGCGCGTCAGACGAGCAGTACTTC. V gene TRBV28 combines with J gene TRBJ2-7; D is unresolved. This CDR3 spans 15 amino acids. Per germline, CDR1 MDHEN and CDR2 SYDVKM. The ends were cut back, 3 bases at V and 5 bases at J, with 17 bases in the middle.

As regards this clonotype: A clone one base away is much larger, so this may be a read error. CDR3 protein: CAWSHRDRGREAFF. CDR3 nucleotide sequence: TGTGCCTGGAGTCATCGGGACAGGGGGCGCGAAGCTTTCTTT. The chain carries TRBV30 and TRBJ1-1; 12 bases map to TRBD1. This CDR3 region has 14 residues. V shed 2 bases and J 8 bases; nucleotides not matched to a gene: 6. Germline CDR1 is GTSNPN and CDR2 is SVGIG (reference sequence).

This clonotype was counted ten times or more. The J gene is TRBJ2-7, the V gene TRBV5-1; 7 bases agree with TRBD2. The CDR3 extends over 15 amino acids. The ends lost 0 bases at V and 3 bases at J; junction bases unmatched: 6. The germline CDR1 and CDR2 sequences are SGHRS and YFSETQ. CDR3 residues: CASSLGGDYFYEQYF. DNA of the CDR3: TGCGCCAGCAGCTTGGGGGGGGACTACTTCTACGAGCAGTACTTC. The full variable domain, with the rest looked up from reference TRBV5-1 and TRBJ2-7, is KAGVTQTPRYLIKTRGQQVTLSCSPISGHRSVSWYQQTPGQGLQFLFEYFSETQRNKGNFPGRFSGRQFSNSRSEMNVSTLELGDSALYLCASSLGGDYFYEQYFGPGTRLTVT.

On this clonotype itself: The junction does not match germline at one end; this may be a read error. The rearrangement uses TRBV7-8 and TRBJ2-5, with 9 nucleotides matching TRBD2. Germline loops: CDR1 SGHVS, CDR2 FQNEAQ. This CDR3 is 17 amino acids long. The CDR3 spells CANSLKGGGRVGETQHF. CDR3 coding DNA: TGTGCCAACAGCTTAAAGGGTGGCGGGAGGGTCGGAGAGACCCAGCACTTC.

This clonotype was seen many times. The chain uses TRBV5-5 and TRBJ2-1; tentatively, D is TRBD2 (5 bases). The V and J ends lost 7 bases and 0 bases respectively, with 5 bases between them. CDR3 size: 12 residues. Germline V gene sequence: CDR1 SGHKS, CDR2 YYEKEE (reference sequence). The CDR3 reads CASGSSYNEQFF. In DNA, the CDR3 is TGTGCCAGCGGGAGCTCCTACAATGAGCAGTTCTTC.

Concerning this clonotype: The junction departs from the called germline gene at one end, perhaps through a read error. The rearrangement links TRBV12-3 or TRBV12-4 to TRBJ1-1; D not resolved. CDR3 length: 11 amino acids. CDR3: CGSIRNTEAFF. CDR3 bases: TGTGGCAGCATCCGCAACACTGAAGCTTTCTTT.

As concerns this clonotype: Sequence at one end of the junction differs from germline and may be a read error. This chain links TRBV5-1 with TRBJ2-2; a possible D gene is TRBD2 (5 bases). From germline, CDR1 is SGHRS and CDR2 YFSETQ. This CDR3 contains 13 residues. The chain's CDR3 is CVSSYENTGVLFF. The CDR3 coding sequence is TGCGTCAGCAGCTATGAGAACACCGGGGTGCTGTTTTTT. Full variable domain (remainder filled in from reference TRBV5-1 and TRBJ2-2): KAGVTQTPRYLIKTRGQQVTLSCSPISGHRSVSWYQQTPGQGLQFLFEYFSETQRNKGNFPGRFSGRQFSNSRSEMNVSTLELGDSALYLCVSSYENTGVLFFGEGSRLTVL.

A note on this clonotype: Relative to the germline gene, one junction end is altered; a read error may explain this. This chain connects TRBV10-3 to TRBJ1-1, with a tentative D call TRBD1 (5 bases). The V gene's germline CDR1 is ENHRY and CDR2 SYGVKD. CDR3 size: 13 residues. CDR3 sequence (DNA): TGTACCATCAGTGATGACAGCGCCACTGAAGCTTTCTTT. It yields the protein CTISDDSATEAFF.

The chain recombines TRBV11-2 with TRBJ2-5, with 7 nucleotides matching TRBD1. Germline V gene sequence: CDR1 SGHAT, CDR2 FQNNGV. The CDR3 is 15 amino acids. Trimming at V came to 8 bases and at J to 7 bases, leaving 16 bases not matched to a gene. The CDR3 loop reads CASGSTYRGEPTQYF. The CDR3 DNA reads as TGTGCCAGCGGCTCCACATACAGGGGTGAACCGACCCAGTACTTC.

Comments on this clonotype: One base away lies a much larger clone, so this may be a sequencing read error. The chain couples TRBV5-1 to TRBJ2-7; 7 nucleotides agree with TRBD2. The V segment lost 6 bases and the J segment 0 bases; nucleotides outside the gene matches: 9. The germline gives CDR1 SGHRS, CDR2 YFSETQ. This CDR3 comprises 15 residues. The CDR3 DNA reads TGCGCCAGCAACCTGGGAGGGACCTCCTCCTACGAGCAGTACTTC. Protein sequence: CASNLGGTSSYEQYF.